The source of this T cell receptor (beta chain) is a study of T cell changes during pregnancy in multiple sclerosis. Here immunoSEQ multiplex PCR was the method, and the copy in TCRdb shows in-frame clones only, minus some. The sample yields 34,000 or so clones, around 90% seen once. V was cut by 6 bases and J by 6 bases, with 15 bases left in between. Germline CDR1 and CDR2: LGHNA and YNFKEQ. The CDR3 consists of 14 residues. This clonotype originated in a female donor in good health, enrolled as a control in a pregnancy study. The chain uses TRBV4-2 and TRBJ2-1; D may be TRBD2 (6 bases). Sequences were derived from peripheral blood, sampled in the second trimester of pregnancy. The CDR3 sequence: CASRGTWDSNEQFF. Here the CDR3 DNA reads TGTGCCAGCAGGGGGACCTGGGACTCCAATGAGCAGTTCTTC.